This record covers a single T cell receptor (beta chain). Some clones are missing from TCRdb's copy, which holds only in-frame ones; the method was immunoSEQ multiplex PCR. The table lists under 300,000 clones, approximately 82% of them singletons. This CDR3 has 17 amino acids. Trimming removed 4 bases from V and 4 bases from J; junction bases left unmatched: 9. CDR1 and CDR2 (germline): LNHDA, SQIVND (reference sequence). This entry comes from a study of blood T cell repertoires in COVID-19. In the study overall: PBMCs, B-cell-depleted T cells, or T cells provided the cDNA or gDNA that made up the material.

The material sequenced was peripheral blood. This TCR was sampled from a woman aged 18-29 years with acute or convalescent COVID-19. The chain employs TRBV19 and TRBJ2-6; 8 nucleotides agree with TRBD2. The chain's CDR3 is CASSTGASGSGANVLTF. CDR3 coding DNA: TGTGCCAGTAGTACGGGGGCCAGCGGGAGCGGGGCCAACGTCCTGACTTTC.